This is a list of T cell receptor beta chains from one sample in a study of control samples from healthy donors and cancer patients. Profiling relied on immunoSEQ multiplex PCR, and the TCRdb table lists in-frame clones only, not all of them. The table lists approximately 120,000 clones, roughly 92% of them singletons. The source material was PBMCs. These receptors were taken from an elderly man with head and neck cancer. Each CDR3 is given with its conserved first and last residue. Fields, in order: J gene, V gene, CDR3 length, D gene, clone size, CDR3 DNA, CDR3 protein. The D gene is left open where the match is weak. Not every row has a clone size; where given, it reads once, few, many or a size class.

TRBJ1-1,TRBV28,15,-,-,TGTGCCAGCAGCAACGGGGGGCTAATGGGAACTGAAGCTTTCTTT,CASSNGGLMGTEAFF
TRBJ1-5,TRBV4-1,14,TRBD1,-,TGCGCCAGCAGCCAAGGGACAGGACGGCAGCCCCAGCATTTT,CASSQGTGRQPQHF
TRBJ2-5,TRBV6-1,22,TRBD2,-,TGTGCCAGCAGTGAACCACCCCCTCCCCCTCGGACTAGCGGGGGCCGGGTCGAGACCCAGTACTTC,CASSEPPPPPRTSGGRVETQYF
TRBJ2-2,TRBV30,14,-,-,TGTGCCTGGAAAGAGGGGGCGAACACCGGGGAGCTGTTTTTT,CAWKEGANTGELFF
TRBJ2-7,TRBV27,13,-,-,TGTGCCAGCAGTTTTACAGGGATGAGGGAGCAGTACTTC,CASSFTGMREQYF
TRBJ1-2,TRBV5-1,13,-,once,TGCGCCAGCAGCTTTAACTTTAACTATGGCTACACCTTC,CASSFNFNYGYTF
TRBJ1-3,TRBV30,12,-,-,TGTGCCTGGGTCCCCTCTGGAAACACCATATATTTT,CAWVPSGNTIYF
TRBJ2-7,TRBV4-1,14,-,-,TGCGCCAGCAGCCATCCCGCTACTGACAGGAAGCAGTACTTC,CASSHPATDRKQYF
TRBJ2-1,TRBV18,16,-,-,TGTGCCAGCTCACCCTCCAGCGGGCCCTCCTACAATGAGCAGTTCTTC,CASSPSSGPSYNEQFF
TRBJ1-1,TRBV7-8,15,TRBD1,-,TGTGCCAGCAGCCTACAGGGGGCTGAAGACACTGAAGCTTTCTTT,CASSLQGAEDTEAFF
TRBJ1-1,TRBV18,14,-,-,TGTGCCAGCTCACCACGGGACATGAACACTGAAGCTTTCTTT,CASSPRDMNTEAFF
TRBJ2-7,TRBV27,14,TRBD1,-,TGTGCCAGCAGTTACCGACAGGGGAGCTACGAGCAGTACTTC,CASSYRQGSYEQYF
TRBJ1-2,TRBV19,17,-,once,TGTGCCAGTAGTATAGCCCCTCAGGGAATGGGGGTTTATGGCTACACCTTC,CASSIAPQGMGVYGYTF
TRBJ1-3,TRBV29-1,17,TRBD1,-,TGCAGCGTTATCATCTCGGAGACAGGGGGAATTGGAAACACCATATATTTT,CSVIISETGGIGNTIYF
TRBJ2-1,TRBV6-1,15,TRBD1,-,TGTGCCAGCAGTGAAGCGGACAGGGGATACAATGAGCAGTTCTTC,CASSEADRGYNEQFF
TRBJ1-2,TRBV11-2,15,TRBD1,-,TGTGCCAGCAGACGGGGGACAGGGGGCCTCTATGGCTACACCTTC,CASRRGTGGLYGYTF
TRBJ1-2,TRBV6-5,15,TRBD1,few,TGTGCCAGCAGTTCAAGACAGGGGCAAGGGTATGGCTACACCTTC,CASSSRQGQGYGYTF
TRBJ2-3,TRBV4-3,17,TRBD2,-,TGCGCCAGCAGCCAAGAGGTAGCGGGAGTGTGGACAGATACGCAGTATTTT,CASSQEVAGVWTDTQYF
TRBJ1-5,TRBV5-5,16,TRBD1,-,TGTGCCAGCAGACCCACCGGGACAGTGGGCAATCAGCCCCAGCATTTT,CASRPTGTVGNQPQHF
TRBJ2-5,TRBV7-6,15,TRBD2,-,TGTGCCAGCAGCTGGAGTAGCGGGAGCGGAGAGACCCAGTACTTC,CASSWSSGSGETQYF
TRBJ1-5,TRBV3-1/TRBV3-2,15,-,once,TGTGCCAGCAGCCCCCACAGCGGGGTTGGTCAGCCCCAGCATTTT,CASSPHSGVGQPQHF
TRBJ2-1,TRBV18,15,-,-,TGTGCCAGCTCACCAAACGCCCAGGTCTACAATGAGCAGTTCTTC,CASSPNAQVYNEQFF
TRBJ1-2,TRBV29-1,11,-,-,TGCAGTACAGGGTTCGACTATGGCTACACCTTC,CSTGFDYGYTF
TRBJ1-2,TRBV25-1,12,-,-,TGTGCCAGCAGTGAACAGCAGTATGGCTACACCTTC,CASSEQQYGYTF
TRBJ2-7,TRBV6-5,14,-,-,TGTGCCAGCAGGCCCCACAGGGTGAGCTACGAGCAGTACTTC,CASRPHRVSYEQYF
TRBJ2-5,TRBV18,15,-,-,TGTGCCAGCTCACGTTTTATATTGCGGGAAGAGACCCAGTACTTC,CASSRFILREETQYF
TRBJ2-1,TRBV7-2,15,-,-,TGTGCCAGCAGCTTAAGTCAAAGCTCCTACAATGAGCAGTTCTTC,CASSLSQSSYNEQFF
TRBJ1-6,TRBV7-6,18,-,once,TGTGCCAGCAGCCCCGATTCCCGGGACACTGCCTATAATTCACCCCTCCACTTT,CASSPDSRDTAYNSPLHF
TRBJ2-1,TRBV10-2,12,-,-,TGCGCCAGCTATCGAGGGTACAATGAGCAGTTCTTC,CASYRGYNEQFF
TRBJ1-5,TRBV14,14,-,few,TGTGCCAGCAGTGCGCGAGGGGCGGGACAGCCCCAGCATTTT,CASSARGAGQPQHF
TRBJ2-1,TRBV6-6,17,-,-,TGTGCCAGCAGTCCCGATGTCGGGAGAAACTCCTACAATGAGCAGTTCTTC,CASSPDVGRNSYNEQFF
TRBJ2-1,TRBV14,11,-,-,TGTGCCAGCAGCCAAACTACTTGGCAGTTCTTC,CASSQTTWQFF
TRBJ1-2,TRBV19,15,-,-,TGTGCCAGTAACAGCCAAAAGCGGGCTAACTATGGCTACACCTTC,CASNSQKRANYGYTF
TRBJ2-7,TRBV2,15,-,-,TGTGCCAGCAGTGGAGCCGGGACGGACCTTCATCAGCAGTACTTC,CASSGAGTDLHQQYF
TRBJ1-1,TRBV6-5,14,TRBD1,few,TGTGCCAGCACCAGAGGACAGGGTCTTTCTGAAGCTTTCTTT,CASTRGQGLSEAFF
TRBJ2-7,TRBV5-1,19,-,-,TGCGCCAGCAGCTTTAGTTCTTTGCGGTCCAGGGGATTTCTCTACGAGCAGTACTTC,CASSFSSLRSRGFLYEQYF
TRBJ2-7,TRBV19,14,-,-,TGTGCCAGTAGTATAGGAACGGGGGCCTACGAGCAGTACTTC,CASSIGTGAYEQYF
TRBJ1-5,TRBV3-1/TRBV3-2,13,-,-,TGTGCCAGCAGCCAGATAGACAATCAGCCCCAGCATTTT,CASSQIDNQPQHF
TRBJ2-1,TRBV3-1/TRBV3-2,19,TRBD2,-,TGTGCCAGCAGCCAAGTTCCTAGCGGGGGGTCTAGCTCCTACAATGAGCAGTTCTTC,CASSQVPSGGSSSYNEQFF
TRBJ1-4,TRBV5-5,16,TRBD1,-,TGTGCCAGCAGCCGTAGACAGGGTGCAACTAATGAAAAACTGTTTTTT,CASSRRQGATNEKLFF
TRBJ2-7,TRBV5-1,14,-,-,TGCGCCAGCAGCTTGGGACCGTCCTCCTACGAGCAGTACTTC,CASSLGPSSYEQYF
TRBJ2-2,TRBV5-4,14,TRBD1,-,TGTGCCAGCAGCTGGACAGGTGGGCCCGGGGAGCTGTTTTTT,CASSWTGGPGELFF
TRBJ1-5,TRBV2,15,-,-,TGTGCCAGCAGTGCCGGCAGATTAGGCAATCAGCCCCAGCATTTT,CASSAGRLGNQPQHF
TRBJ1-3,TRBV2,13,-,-,TGTGCCAGCAGTGGAGACAGGGGAAACACCATATATTTT,CASSGDRGNTIYF
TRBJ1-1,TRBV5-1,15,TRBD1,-,TGCGCCAGCAGCTTGTCGACAGGGGCGGCCACTGAAGCTTTCTTT,CASSLSTGAATEAFF
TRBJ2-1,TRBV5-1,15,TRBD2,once,TGCGCCAGCAGCCCGCAGGTGCGGGAGGACCATGAGCAGTTCTTC,CASSPQVREDHEQFF
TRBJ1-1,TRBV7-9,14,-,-,TGTGCCAGCAGCTTATACAGCACTAACACTGAAGCTTTCTTT,CASSLYSTNTEAFF
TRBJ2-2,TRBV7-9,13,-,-,TGTGCCAGCAGCCTATCCACCACCGGGGAGCTGTTTTTT,CASSLSTTGELFF
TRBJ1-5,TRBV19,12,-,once,TGTGCCAGTAGAACAGGGTTTCAGCCCCAGCATTTT,CASRTGFQPQHF
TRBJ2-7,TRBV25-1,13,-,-,TGTGCCAGCAGTGAATGGATGGGGTACGAGCAGTACTTC,CASSEWMGYEQYF
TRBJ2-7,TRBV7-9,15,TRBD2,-,TGTGCCAGCAGCTTCGGACTAGCCCTTTTGGGCGAGCAGTACTTC,CASSFGLALLGEQYF
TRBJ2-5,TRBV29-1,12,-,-,TGCAGCGTTGAATCAGGATACGAGACCCAGTACTTC,CSVESGYETQYF
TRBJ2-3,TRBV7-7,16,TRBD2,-,TGTGCCAGCAGCCCGGGACTACAAAAAAGCACAGATACGCAGTATTTT,CASSPGLQKSTDTQYF
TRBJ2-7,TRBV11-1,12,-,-,TGTGCCAGCAGCTTTGGTCTCCACGAGCAGTACTTC,CASSFGLHEQYF